The TCR beta chain described here comes from a study of shared clonotypes between healthy human individuals. As concerns this clone: Its antigen is unidentified.

The CDR3 is made up of 15 amino acids. V was pared by 3 bases and J by 4 bases, with 13 bases between. CDR1 is LNHDA and CDR2 is SQIVND in the germline V gene (reference sequence). The study's findings and limits: Non-shared clonotypes had lower generation probabilities than clonotypes shared by all four sorted-subset donors.

The method was immunoSEQ multiplex PCR; TCRdb's version includes in-frame clones alone and lacks a portion of them. The sample contains fewer than 2.5 million clones, 93% of which appear only once. Sequenced: naive CD4+ T cells from PBMCs. Described subset: CD45RA+ positively selected. The rearrangement joins TRBV19 to TRBJ2-1; D is unclear. The clonotype comes from a man younger than 35 in good health. Some clones in this sample may be carry-over from other donors' samples. CDR3 residues: CASSIVLGTYNEQFF. The CDR3 nucleotides are TGTGCCAGTAGTATCGTTCTAGGTACTTACAATGAGCAGTTCTTC.